Below are 24 T cell receptor beta chains sequenced from a single sample in a study of T cell responses to AZD1222 COVID-19 vaccine. Assay used: immunoSEQ multiplex PCR; TCRdb lists only in-frame clones, some missing. This table has around 120,000 clones, 88% appearing once. The specimen comprised peripheral blood, sampled 28 days after the second AZD1222 dose. The source of these receptors is an adult who received the AZD1222 COVID-19 vaccine.

J is TRBJ2-1 and V is TRBV2, with D possibly TRBD1 on 5 matching bases. This CDR3 is built from 15 residues. V dropped 3 bases and J dropped 7 bases, with 16 bases sitting between them. The germline V gene encodes CDR1 SNHLY and CDR2 FYNNEI. The CDR3 here is CASSEDPGLLNEQFF. The CDR3 nucleotides are TGTGCCAGCAGTGAGGACCCAGGGCTTTTGAATGAGCAGTTCTTC.

V is TRBV9 and J is TRBJ2-7, with D tentatively TRBD2 (6 bases). V dropped 2 bases and J dropped 2 bases, with 11 bases sitting between them. Per the germline V gene, CDR1 is SGDLS and CDR2 is YYNGEE. CDR3 length: 14 residues. The CDR3 spells CASSVRGGTYEQYF. CDR3 nucleotides: TGTGCCAGCAGCGTCAGAGGAGGGACCTACGAGCAGTACTTC.

The count of this clone is one. The genes are TRBV27 and TRBJ1-2; D perhaps matches TRBD1 (6 bases). Trimming took 2 bases from V and 2 from J, leaving 15 bases between them. Germline V CDR1 and CDR2: MNHEY, SMNVEV (reference sequence). The CDR3 contains 16 residues. For the CDR3, the DNA is TGTGCCAGCAGTTTAGCCGGCGGGGGGCCCAACTATGGCTACACCTTC. It specifies CASSLAGGGPNYGYTF.

This sequence joins TRBV3-1 (or the pseudogene TRBV3-2) and TRBJ2-2; D is perhaps TRBD1 (5 bases). CDR3 length: 20 amino acids. The germline V gene has CDR1 LGHDT and CDR2 YNNKEL (reference sequence). The germline V and J ends were trimmed by 0 bases and 2 bases, with 22 bases remaining between them. This CDR3 reads CASSQDLIFETELNTGELFF. The CDR3 DNA reads as TGTGCCAGCAGCCAAGATCTAATCTTTGAGACAGAGCTAAACACCGGGGAGCTGTTTTTT.

The V call is TRBV27, the J call TRBJ1-5; 8 bases match TRBD1. Germline V gives CDR1 MNHEY, CDR2 SMNVEV (reference sequence). V shed 5 bases, J shed 4 bases, and the junction held 10 bases outside the gene matches. This CDR3 comprises 16 residues. The CDR3 DNA reads TGTGCCAGCAGTCCGGCCGGACAGGGTAGAAATCAGCCCCAGCATTTT. As protein: CASSPAGQGRNQPQHF.

The rearrangement uses TRBV7-2 and TRBJ1-5; D perhaps matches TRBD1 (5 bases). Trimming left V 0 bases short and J 7 bases short, with 13 bases between. The CDR3 consists of 15 residues. The V gene's germline CDR1 is SGHTA and CDR2 FQGNSA. The CDR3: CASSLALGAKQPQHF. The CDR3 bases are TGTGCCAGCAGCTTAGCGCTTGGGGCAAAGCAGCCCCAGCATTTT.

The chain couples TRBV28 to TRBJ2-7; tentative D call: TRBD1 (6 bases). V lost 4 bases to trimming and J lost 4 bases, with 8 bases between them. Germline V CDR1 and CDR2: MDHEN, SYDVKM. The CDR3 contains 12 residues. The CDR3 sequence is CASSYDRYEQYF. The CDR3 DNA reads TGTGCCAGCAGTTACGACAGGTACGAGCAGTACTTC.

The DNA of the CDR3 is TGTGCCAGCAGCTTAACCGGGAGCAACAATGAGCAGTTCTTC. This gives the protein CASSLTGSNNEQFF. The V gene is TRBV11-3, the J gene TRBJ2-1; weak D call: TRBD2 (6 bases). The germline V gene encodes CDR1 SGHNT and CDR2 YENEEA. With 2 bases removed from V and 5 bases from J, the gap between germline ends came to 10 bases. CDR3 size: 14 residues.

This chain connects TRBV7-9 to TRBJ2-1; 7 bases are a match to TRBD2. With V trimmed by 2 bases and J by 4 bases, 5 bases remained unmatched. Germline lookup yields CDR1 SEHNR and CDR2 FQNEAQ (reference sequence). This CDR3 spans 15 amino acids. This CDR3 is CASSLSSGTYNEQFF. CDR3 sequence (DNA): TGTGCCAGCAGCTTATCCAGCGGGACGTACAATGAGCAGTTCTTC. The whole variable domain, remainder taken from reference TRBV7-9 and TRBJ2-1, is DTGVSQNPRHKITKRGQNVTFRCDPISEHNRLYWYRQTLGQGPEFLTYFQNEAQLEKSRLLSDRFSAERPKGSFSTLEIQRTEQGDSAMYLCASSLSSGTYNEQFFGPGTRLTVL.

The chain couples TRBV28 to TRBJ1-3; no clear D gene. The V and J ends lost 2 bases and 8 bases respectively, with 1 base between them. The germline gives CDR1 MDHEN, CDR2 SYDVKM. The length of the CDR3 is 10 residues. CDR3 DNA sequence: TGTGCCAGCAGTTTAGACACCATATATTTT. Residues: CASSLDTIYF.

This rearrangement joins TRBV29-1 to TRBJ1-4; TRBD1 matches 7 bases. This CDR3 has 12 residues. Unmatched junction bases numbered 7, after V lost 7 bases and J lost 8 bases. Germline CDR1 and CDR2: SQVTM and ANQGSEA. The CDR3 loop reads CSGYRGGEKLFF. The CDR3 DNA follows: TGCAGCGGATACAGGGGAGGCGAAAAACTGTTTTTT.

The V gene is TRBV28, the J gene TRBJ2-7; D is uncertain. The CDR3 sequence is 13 residues long. Trimming took off 6 bases at V and 4 bases at J, with 13 bases between the two ends. Germline lookup yields CDR1 MDHEN and CDR2 SYDVKM. As DNA, the CDR3 is TGTGCCAGCAGACCCCCCTGGGGTTACGAGCAGTACTTC. Translation gives CASRPPWGYEQYF.

The chain carries TRBV30 and TRBJ2-1, with 10 bases matching TRBD2. Trimming removed 2 bases from V and 9 bases from J; junction bases left unmatched: 10. This CDR3 is built from 15 residues. From germline, CDR1 is GTSNPN and CDR2 SVGIG (reference sequence). For the CDR3, the DNA is TGTGCCTGGAGTAGGACAGCGGGGGGGAGCAGTGAGCAGTTCTTC. It encodes CAWSRTAGGSSEQFF.

A remark on this clone: The germline gene is not matched at one end of the junction; a read error may be the cause. V and J are TRBV3-1 (or the pseudogene TRBV3-2) and TRBJ2-2, with D unclear. Germline V lookup: CDR1 LGHDT, CDR2 YNNKEL (reference sequence). The CDR3 loop spans 15 amino acids. The CDR3 DNA reads as TGTGCCAGCAGACAAGTGGGCATTGGCACCGGGGAGCTGTTTTTT. Amino acid sequence: CASRQVGIGTGELFF.

This rearrangement joins TRBV5-1 to TRBJ2-4; 8 bases fit TRBD1. V gave up 4 bases and J gave up 3 bases; unmatched junction bases: 6. This CDR3 spans 15 amino acids. The germline V gene encodes CDR1 SGHRS and CDR2 YFSETQ. CDR3 sequence reads: CASSEEDRDKNIQYF. Here the CDR3 DNA reads TGCGCCAGCAGCGAAGAGGACAGGGACAAAAACATTCAGTACTTC. Full variable domain (missing parts from reference TRBV5-1 and TRBJ2-4): KAGVTQTPRYLIKTRGQQVTLSCSPISGHRSVSWYQQTPGQGLQFLFEYFSETQRNKGNFPGRFSGRQFSNSRSEMNVSTLELGDSALYLCASSEEDRDKNIQYFGAGTRLSVL.

This rearrangement joins TRBV27 to TRBJ2-3; possibly TRBD1 for D (6 bases). Germline lookup yields CDR1 MNHEY and CDR2 SMNVEV (reference sequence). The V and J ends lost 2 bases and 7 bases respectively, with 19 bases between them. This CDR3 has 16 residues. The chain's CDR3 is CASSLTHARGVNTQYF. As DNA, the CDR3 is TGTGCCAGCAGTTTAACCCACGCCAGGGGAGTGAATACGCAGTATTTT.

Notes on this clone: This CDR3 is also generated by other DNA sequences in the sample. The chain links TRBV7-9 to TRBJ2-7, with TRBD2 identical over 13 bases. CDR3 size: 14 residues. The germline V gene has CDR1 SEHNR and CDR2 FQNEAQ (reference sequence). Germline trimming cut 5 bases from V and 7 bases from J; bases unmatched to any gene: 5. The CDR3 DNA reads TGTGCCAGCAGCCGGACTAGCGGGAGCGATGAGCAGTACTTC. Residues: CASSRTSGSDEQYF.

The gene calls are TRBV4-3 and TRBJ1-2; no clear D gene. CDR1 and CDR2 (germline): LGHNA, YSLEER. The CDR3 length is 16 residues. V was clipped by 0 bases and J by 5 bases, with 16 bases between them. CDR3 in DNA: TGCGCCAGCAGCCAAGATTTCCACTCTAGGGTTTATGGCTACACCTTC. Translation gives CASSQDFHSRVYGYTF.

The chain joins TRBV9 to TRBJ2-1; unclear D gene. V lost 0 bases, J lost 2 bases, and 9 bases lay in between. The CDR3 length is 15 residues. The germline V gene encodes CDR1 SGDLS and CDR2 YYNGEE. In DNA form, the CDR3 reads TGTGCCAGCAGCGTAGAGGCTGTCCCCTACAATGAGCAGTTCTTC. Encoded protein: CASSVEAVPYNEQFF.

This chain joins TRBV5-1 and TRBJ2-1; unclear D gene. Trimming took 0 bases from V and 7 from J, leaving 5 bases between them. The length of the CDR3 is 12 residues. In germline, CDR1 is SGHRS, CDR2 YFSETQ. DNA for the CDR3: TGCGCCAGCAGCTTGGCGCAGAATGAGCAGTTCTTC. Protein sequence: CASSLAQNEQFF.

The chain uses TRBV6-2 or TRBV6-3 and TRBJ1-3, with D unclear. Trimming stripped 5 bases from V and 3 bases from J, with 8 bases between. Germline V lookup: CDR1 MNHEY, CDR2 SVGEGT. This CDR3 comprises 13 residues. CDR3 sequence: CASSRTGGNTIYF. CDR3 nucleotides: TGTGCCAGCAGTAGGACGGGTGGAAACACCATATATTTT.

This chain joins TRBV30 and TRBJ1-1, with TRBD1 matching 8 bases. V trimming: 4 bases; J trimming: 1 base; junction bases outside the gene matches: 8. The CDR3 consists of 15 residues. Germline V lookup: CDR1 GTSNPN, CDR2 SVGIG (reference sequence). CDR3 coding DNA: TGTGCCTGGACCCTAGGGACAGGCCCGAACACTGAAGCTTTCTTT. This translates into CAWTLGTGPNTEAFF. Variable domain in full (rest from reference TRBV30 and TRBJ1-1): SQTIHQWPATLVQPVGSPLSLECTVEGTSNPNLYWYRQAAGRGLQLLFYSVGIGQISSEVPQNLSASRPQDRQFILSSKKLLLSDSGFYLCAWTLGTGPNTEAFFGQGTRLTVV.

The sample holds a few counts of this clone. The chain uses TRBV28 and TRBJ1-6, with TRBD1 matching 7 bases. The ends lost 2 bases at V and 4 bases at J; junction bases unmatched: 17. Germline V gene data show CDR1 as MDHEN and CDR2 as SYDVKM. There are 20 residues in the CDR3. CDR3 DNA: TGTGCCAGCAGTTTACGACAGGGCAAAGGCGGGAGTTTTTATAATTCACCCCTCCACTTT. The encoded protein is CASSLRQGKGGSFYNSPLHF. Complete variable domain (other parts from reference TRBV28 and TRBJ1-6): DVKVTQSSRYLVKRTGEKVFLECVQDMDHENMFWYRQDPGLGLRLIYFSYDVKMKEKGDIPEGYSVSREKKERFSLILESASTNQTSMYLCASSLRQGKGGSFYNSPLHFGNGTRLTVT.

The genes are TRBV28 and TRBJ1-2; weak D call: TRBD1 (5 bases). V lost 2 bases, J lost 6 bases, and 13 bases lay in between. CDR1 and CDR2 from the germline V gene are MDHEN and SYDVKM. The CDR3 totals 14 residues. In DNA form, the CDR3 reads TGTGCCAGCAGTTTAGCAGGGACTCAGGATGGCTACACCTTC. Translating gives CASSLAGTQDGYTF.